The 30 T cell receptor beta chains in this list originate from one sample, sequenced in a study of T cell responses to AZD1222 COVID-19 vaccine. Sequencing used immunoSEQ multiplex PCR; TCRdb keeps in-frame clones, though not all of them. This repertoire shows 120,000 to 150,000 clones, more than 70% found once; its top ten account for about 1.8%. The sequences come from peripheral blood, collected 28 days after the second AZD1222 dose. The receptor source for this set is an adult who received the AZD1222 COVID-19 vaccine.

V gene TRBV19 combines with J gene TRBJ2-7; either TRBD1 or TRBD2 may supply D (5 bases each). From germline, CDR1 is LNHDA and CDR2 SQIVND (reference sequence). This CDR3 region has 15 residues. The ends were cut back, 3 bases at V and 0 bases at J, with 12 bases in the middle. The CDR3 DNA follows: TGTGCCAGTAGTATTCCGGCAGGGAGCTCCTACGAGCAGTACTTC. Its translation: CASSIPAGSSYEQYF.

CDR3 residues: CASSVTSGGGETQYF. The CDR3 DNA reads as TGTGCCAGCAGTGTCACTAGCGGGGGAGGAGAGACCCAGTACTTC. V is TRBV2 and J is TRBJ2-5, with 11 bases fitting TRBD2. The CDR3 covers 15 residues. V gave up 4 bases and J gave up 4 bases; unmatched junction bases: 5. CDR1 and CDR2 from the germline V gene are SNHLY and FYNNEI.

For the CDR3, the DNA is TGTGCCAGCAGCGTCGGGACAGGGGGTATTGCCGAGCAGTACTTC. This translates into CASSVGTGGIAEQYF. V and J are TRBV9 and TRBJ2-7; TRBD1 agrees at 11 bases. The CDR3 length is 15 residues. CDR1 is SGDLS and CDR2 is YYNGEE in the germline V gene. Unmatched junction bases numbered 7, after V lost 2 bases and J lost 6 bases. The variable domain in full, completed from reference TRBV9 and TRBJ2-7, reads DSGVTQTPKHLITATGQRVTLRCSPRSGDLSVYWYQQSLDQGLQFLIQYYNGEERAKGNILERFSAQQFPDLHSELNLSSLELGDSALYFCASSVGTGGIAEQYFGPGTRLTVT.

This clone was observed a single time. V is TRBV27 and J is TRBJ1-1; tentative D call: TRBD1 (6 bases). The CDR3 runs 15 residues. Germline CDR1 and CDR2: MNHEY and SMNVEV (reference sequence). V was pared by 5 bases and J by 1 base, with 14 bases between. CDR3 region: CASSPLGQRNTEAFF. The CDR3 coding sequence is TGTGCCAGCAGTCCGCTTGGACAGAGGAACACTGAAGCTTTCTTT.

The chain couples TRBV19 to TRBJ1-2; 9 bases are a match to TRBD1. Germline V CDR1 and CDR2: LNHDA, SQIVND (reference sequence). Trimming removed 6 bases from V and 2 bases from J; junction bases left unmatched: 1. The CDR3 sequence is 13 residues long. CDR3 sequence: CASRDRGNYGYTF. CDR3 sequence (DNA): TGTGCCAGTAGGGACAGGGGCAACTATGGCTACACCTTC. The full variable domain, completed using reference TRBV19 and TRBJ1-2, is DGGITQSPKYLFRKEGQNVTLSCEQNLNHDAMYWYRQDPGQGLRLIYYSQIVNDFQKGDIAEGYSVSREKKESFPLTVTSAQKNPTAFYLCASRDRGNYGYTFGSGTRLTVV.

The genes are TRBV28 and TRBJ1-5, with 12 positions matching TRBD1. Germline CDR1 is MDHEN and CDR2 is SYDVKM. Germline trimming cut 9 bases from V and 5 bases from J; bases unmatched to any gene: 11. This CDR3 spans 16 amino acids. CDR3 in DNA: TGTGCCAGTAACCACATGGGACAGGGGGCCTATCAGCCCCAGCATTTT. It specifies CASNHMGQGAYQPQHF.

This rearrangement joins TRBV28 to TRBJ1-1; a weak D match, TRBD1 (6 bases). V gave up 2 bases and J gave up 9 bases, with 10 bases separating them. Germline-derived CDR1 and CDR2 are MDHEN and SYDVKM. This CDR3 region has 12 residues. CDR3 loop: CASSLGTSQAFF. CDR3 nucleotides: TGTGCCAGCAGTTTAGGGACAAGCCAAGCTTTCTTT.

This chain links TRBV5-5 with TRBJ2-7; D remains ambiguous. V shed 3 bases and J shed 2 bases, with 9 bases lying between them. The CDR3 sequence is 13 residues long. CDR1 and CDR2 from the germline V gene are SGHKS and YYEKEE (reference sequence). In DNA, the CDR3 is TGTGCCAGCAGCTGGACGGAACCCTACGAGCAGTACTTC. This sequence encodes CASSWTEPYEQYF.

The V call is TRBV18, the J call TRBJ1-1; possibly TRBD1 for D (5 bases). CDR1 KGHSH and CDR2 LQKENI come from the germline V gene. Trimming cost V 4 bases and J 3 bases, with 9 bases left between them. The CDR3 runs to 13 residues. The chain's CDR3 is CASSRGVDTEAFF. The CDR3 region has the DNA TGTGCCAGCTCACGAGGGGTGGACACTGAAGCTTTCTTT.

This sequence joins TRBV27 and TRBJ2-3; 7 bases are shared with TRBD2. Germline-derived CDR1 and CDR2 are MNHEY and SMNVEV (reference sequence). With V trimmed by 0 bases and J by 4 bases, 10 bases remained unmatched. The CDR3 sequence is 17 residues long. CDR3 nucleotides: TGTGCCAGCAGTTTATCCGGGACTACTATACCGTCAGATACGCAGTATTTT. Amino acid sequence: CASSLSGTTIPSDTQYF.

J is TRBJ2-7 and V is TRBV11-2; D ambiguous. The germline CDR1 and CDR2 sequences are SGHAT and FQNNGV. The CDR3 spans 13 residues. Trimming left V 6 bases short and J 5 bases short, with 14 bases between. In DNA, the CDR3 is TGTGCCAGCAGGCAGCAGCCCACGGACGAGCAGTACTTC. As protein: CASRQQPTDEQYF. Based on the CDR3 plus reference TRBV11-2 and TRBJ2-7, the full variable domain is EAGVAQSPRYKIIEKRQSVAFWCNPISGHATLYWYQQILGQGPKLLIQFQNNGVVDDSQLPKDRFSAERLKGVDSTLKIQPAKLEDSAVYLCASRQQPTDEQYFGPGTRLTVT.

The rearrangement links TRBV30 to TRBJ2-1; D gene ambiguous. CDR1 is GTSNPN, CDR2 SVGIG, per germline (reference sequence). This CDR3 has 16 residues. V was trimmed by 0 bases and J by 6 bases, leaving 18 bases between them. The CDR3 here is CAWSVLSLSNTNEQFF. The DNA for the CDR3 is TGTGCCTGGAGTGTACTGAGCTTGAGCAACACCAATGAGCAGTTCTTC.

The V gene is TRBV6-6, the J gene TRBJ2-7, with D unclear. CDR3 length: 16 amino acids. V was cut by 2 bases and J by 2 bases, with 16 bases left in between. CDR1 MNHNY and CDR2 SVGAGI come from the germline V gene (reference sequence). The CDR3, as DNA: TGTGCCAGCAGTTACGCCCCTGACCCGACCCCCTACGAGCAGTACTTC. Translated, it gives CASSYAPDPTPYEQYF.

The chain couples TRBV6-5 to TRBJ1-2; 9 nucleotides agree with TRBD1. Germline CDR1 and CDR2: MNHEY and SVGAGI. Trimming took 5 bases from V and 5 from J; bases not matched to a gene: 6. The CDR3 runs to 14 residues. CDR3 DNA sequence: TGTGCCAGCAGTCCGGGACAGGGAAGTTATGGCTACACCTTC. Its translation: CASSPGQGSYGYTF.

The chain carries TRBV15 and TRBJ2-5; perhaps D is TRBD1 or TRBD2 (6 bases each). Germline V gene lookup returns CDR1 LNHNV and CDR2 YYDKDF (reference sequence). Trimming left V 4 bases short and J 5 bases short, with 11 bases between. CDR3 length: 13 amino acids. The DNA of the CDR3 is TGTGCCACCAGCAACTTAGGGGGGGAGACCCAGTACTTC. Its protein is CATSNLGGETQYF.

This clone appeared a single time. The J gene is TRBJ1-4, the V gene TRBV7-2; D uncertain. The CDR3 is made up of 15 amino acids. V dropped 3 bases and J dropped 4 bases, with 12 bases sitting between them. Per the germline V gene, CDR1 is SGHTA and CDR2 is FQGNSA. As DNA, the CDR3 is TGTGCCAGCAGCTTTTTTGGAGGTTATAATGAAAAACTGTTTTTT. Translation gives CASSFFGGYNEKLFF.

The CDR3 sequence is CASSDKQGVNTEAFF. The CDR3 nucleotides are TGTGCCAGCAGCGACAAACAGGGTGTGAACACTGAAGCTTTCTTT. The chain couples TRBV27 to TRBJ1-1; a weak D match, TRBD1 (6 bases). V gave up 6 bases and J gave up 0 bases, with 14 bases separating them. Germline CDR1 and CDR2: MNHEY and SMNVEV (reference sequence). The CDR3 loop spans 15 amino acids.

The chain is built from TRBV27 and TRBJ2-1; the match to TRBD2 covers 7 bases. The CDR3 is 13 residues long. The V segment lost 3 bases and the J segment 6 bases; nucleotides outside the gene matches: 2. The V gene's germline CDR1 is MNHEY and CDR2 SMNVEV (reference sequence). The CDR3: CASSFTGGNEQFF. The CDR3 coding sequence is TGTGCCAGCAGTTTCACGGGAGGCAATGAGCAGTTCTTC.

V gene TRBV6-6 combines with J gene TRBJ1-6; no reliable D call. Germline CDR1 is MNHNY and CDR2 is SVGAGI (reference sequence). V dropped 2 bases and J dropped 10 bases, with 15 bases sitting between them. This CDR3 spans 15 amino acids. The CDR3 DNA is TGTGCCAGCAGTTACGAGGGAGACGTGGACTCACCCCTCCACTTT. Translated: CASSYEGDVDSPLHF.

The V and J genes are TRBV2 and TRBJ2-1; D ambiguous. Between the trimmed V and J ends, which lost 7 bases and 0 bases, there was a span of 13 bases. The CDR3 loop spans 15 amino acids. From germline, CDR1 is SNHLY and CDR2 FYNNEI. The CDR3: CASKTPISSYNEQFF. For the CDR3, the DNA is TGTGCCAGCAAGACACCCATAAGCTCCTACAATGAGCAGTTCTTC.

This clone was counted a single time. The gene calls are TRBV5-1 and TRBJ1-2; 9 nucleotides line up with TRBD1. Germline trimming cut 7 bases from V and 4 bases from J; bases unmatched to any gene: 11. Looked up from germline, CDR1 is SGHRS and CDR2 is YFSETQ. This CDR3 is built from 15 residues. This CDR3 reads CASHPRQGDTYGYTF. The CDR3, as DNA: TGCGCCAGCCATCCTCGACAGGGGGATACCTATGGCTACACCTTC.

This clone was found once. The chain couples TRBV4-1 to TRBJ2-3; D is possibly TRBD2 (6 bases). This CDR3 comprises 17 residues. The germline V and J ends were trimmed by 3 bases and 0 bases, with 16 bases remaining between them. The germline CDR1 and CDR2 sequences are MGHRA and YSYEKL. The chain's CDR3 is CASSHPPLGLSTDTQYF. CDR3 coding DNA: TGCGCCAGCAGCCACCCCCCCCTGGGACTGAGCACAGATACGCAGTATTTT.

J is TRBJ2-6 and V is TRBV6-4; D ambiguous. CDR3 length: 17 amino acids. Trimming took off 4 bases at V and 0 bases at J, with 13 bases between the two ends. Per germline, CDR1 MRHNA and CDR2 SNTAGT. CDR3 amino acids: CASSVSGSFSGANVLTF. The CDR3 DNA reads as TGTGCCAGCAGTGTGTCGGGCAGCTTCTCTGGGGCCAACGTCCTGACTTTC.

The chain has TRBV28 and TRBJ1-1; 7 positions match TRBD1. This CDR3 region has 11 residues. Germline trimming cut 8 bases from V and 10 bases from J; bases unmatched to any gene: 7. Germline values: CDR1 MDHEN, CDR2 SYDVKM. DNA for the CDR3: TGTGCCAGCGAAAGACAGGGTGGAGCTTTCTTT. This codes for CASERQGGAFF.

J is TRBJ2-7 and V is TRBV14; 7 bases are a match to TRBD2. This CDR3 comprises 18 residues. The ends lost 4 bases at V and 0 bases at J; junction bases unmatched: 15. Germline V gives CDR1 SGHDN, CDR2 FVKESK. The CDR3 DNA reads TGTGCCAGCAGCCGAGTCCTAGTACCGGGACTAAGCTCCTACGAGCAGTACTTC. Translating it yields CASSRVLVPGLSSYEQYF.

DNA of the CDR3: TGTGCCAGCAGCTTCGACAGGGTTAATTCACCCCTCCACTTT. Residues: CASSFDRVNSPLHF. The chain has TRBV11-3 and TRBJ1-6, with 7 bases matching TRBD1. CDR3 length: 14 amino acids. The germline V gene has CDR1 SGHNT and CDR2 YENEEA. V shed 3 bases and J 6 bases; nucleotides not matched to a gene: 2.

This sequence joins TRBV6-4 and TRBJ2-1; 9 bases are shared with TRBD2. The CDR3 totals 16 residues. Unmatched junction bases numbered 14, after V lost 6 bases and J lost 8 bases. Germline CDR1 MRHNA, CDR2 SNTAGT. CDR3 nucleotides: TGTGCCAGCAGGGATGAGAGCGGGAGGAATAGAGATGAGCAGTTCTTC. Its protein is CASRDESGRNRDEQFF.

The V gene is TRBV28, the J gene TRBJ1-3; D is undetermined. The germline gives CDR1 MDHEN, CDR2 SYDVKM. This CDR3 is 17 amino acids long. The V and J ends lost 5 bases and 0 bases respectively, with 17 bases between them. The CDR3 reads CASSPSWGGDSGNTIYF. CDR3 in DNA: TGTGCCAGCAGTCCCTCCTGGGGTGGTGACTCTGGAAACACCATATATTTT.

The V gene is TRBV2, the J gene TRBJ2-7; D gene unclear. CDR1 and CDR2 from the germline V gene are SNHLY and FYNNEI. V was trimmed by 1 base and J by 2 bases, leaving 6 bases between them. This CDR3 comprises 13 residues. The CDR3 protein is CASSEDYPYEQYF. The CDR3 DNA sequence: TGTGCCAGCAGTGAAGACTATCCCTACGAGCAGTACTTC.

V usage is TRBV5-5 and J usage is TRBJ2-1; 9 nucleotides line up with TRBD1. This CDR3 spans 14 amino acids. V gave up 4 bases and J gave up 4 bases; unmatched junction bases: 3. Germline assignment: CDR1 SGHKS and CDR2 YYEKEE (reference sequence). The CDR3 reads CASSQTGGYNEQFF. CDR3 bases: TGTGCCAGCAGCCAGACAGGGGGGTACAATGAGCAGTTCTTC.